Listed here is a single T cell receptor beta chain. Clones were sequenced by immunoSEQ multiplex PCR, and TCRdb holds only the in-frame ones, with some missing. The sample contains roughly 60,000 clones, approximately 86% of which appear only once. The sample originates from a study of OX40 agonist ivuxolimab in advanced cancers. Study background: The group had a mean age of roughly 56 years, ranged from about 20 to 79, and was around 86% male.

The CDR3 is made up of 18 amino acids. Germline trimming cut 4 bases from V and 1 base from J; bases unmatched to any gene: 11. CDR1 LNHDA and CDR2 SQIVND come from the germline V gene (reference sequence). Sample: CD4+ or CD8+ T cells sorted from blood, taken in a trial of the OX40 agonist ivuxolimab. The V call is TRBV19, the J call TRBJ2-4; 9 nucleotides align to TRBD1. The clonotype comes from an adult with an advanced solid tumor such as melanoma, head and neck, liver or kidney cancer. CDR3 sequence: CASSTYRTGVGAKNIQYF. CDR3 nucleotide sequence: TGTGCCAGTAGTACCTACCGGACAGGGGTTGGGGCCAAAAACATTCAGTACTTC.